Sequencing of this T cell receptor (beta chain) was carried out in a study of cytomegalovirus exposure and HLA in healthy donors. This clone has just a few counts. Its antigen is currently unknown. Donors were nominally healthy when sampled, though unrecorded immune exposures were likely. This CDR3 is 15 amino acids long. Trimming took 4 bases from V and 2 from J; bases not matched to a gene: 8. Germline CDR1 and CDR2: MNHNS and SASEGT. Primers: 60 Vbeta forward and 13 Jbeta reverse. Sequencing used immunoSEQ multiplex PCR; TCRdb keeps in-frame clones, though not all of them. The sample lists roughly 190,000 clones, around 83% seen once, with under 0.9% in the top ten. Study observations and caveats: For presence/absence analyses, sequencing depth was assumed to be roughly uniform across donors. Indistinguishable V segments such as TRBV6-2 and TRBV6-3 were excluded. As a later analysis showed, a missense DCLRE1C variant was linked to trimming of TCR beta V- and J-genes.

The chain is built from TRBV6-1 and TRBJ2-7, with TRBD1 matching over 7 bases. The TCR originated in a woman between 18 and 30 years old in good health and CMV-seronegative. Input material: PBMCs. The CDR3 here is CASSAQGPPPYEQYF. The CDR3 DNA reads TGTGCCAGCAGTGCACAGGGGCCGCCACCCTACGAGCAGTACTTC.